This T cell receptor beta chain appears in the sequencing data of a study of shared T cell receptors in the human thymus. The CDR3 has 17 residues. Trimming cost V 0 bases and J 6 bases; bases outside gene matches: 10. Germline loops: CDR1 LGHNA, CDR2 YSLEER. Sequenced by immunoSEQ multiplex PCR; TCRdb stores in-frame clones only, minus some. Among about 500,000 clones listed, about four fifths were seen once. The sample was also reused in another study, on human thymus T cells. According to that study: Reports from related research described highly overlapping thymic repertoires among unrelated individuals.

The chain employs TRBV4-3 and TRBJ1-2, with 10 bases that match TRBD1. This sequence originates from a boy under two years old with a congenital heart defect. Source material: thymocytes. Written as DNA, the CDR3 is TGCGCCAGCAGCCAAGATAGACAGGGGGCTCCTTCGGATGGCTACACCTTC. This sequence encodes CASSQDRQGAPSDGYTF.